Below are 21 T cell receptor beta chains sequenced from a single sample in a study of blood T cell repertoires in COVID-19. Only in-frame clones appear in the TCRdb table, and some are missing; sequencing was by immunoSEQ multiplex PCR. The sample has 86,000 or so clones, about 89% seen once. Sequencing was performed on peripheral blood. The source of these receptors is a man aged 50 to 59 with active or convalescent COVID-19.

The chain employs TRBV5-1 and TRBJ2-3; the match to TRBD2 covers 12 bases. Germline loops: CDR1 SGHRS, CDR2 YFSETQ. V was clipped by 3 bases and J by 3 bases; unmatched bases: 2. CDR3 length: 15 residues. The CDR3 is CASSSTSGGTDTQYF. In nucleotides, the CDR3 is TGCGCCAGCAGCTCTACTAGCGGGGGGACAGATACGCAGTATTTT.

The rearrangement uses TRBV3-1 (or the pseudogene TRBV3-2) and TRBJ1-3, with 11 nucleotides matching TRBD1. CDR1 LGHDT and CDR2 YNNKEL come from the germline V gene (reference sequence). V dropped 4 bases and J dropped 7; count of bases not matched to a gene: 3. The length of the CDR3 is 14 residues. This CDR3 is CASSPRTGGNTIYF. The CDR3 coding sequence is TGTGCCAGCAGCCCCAGGACAGGGGGCAACACCATATATTTT.

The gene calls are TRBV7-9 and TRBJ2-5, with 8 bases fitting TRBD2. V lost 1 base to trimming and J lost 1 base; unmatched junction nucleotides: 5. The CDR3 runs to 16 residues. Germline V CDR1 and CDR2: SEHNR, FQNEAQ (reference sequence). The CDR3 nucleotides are TGTGCCAGCAGCTTAGGGGTAGCGGGGCGCCAAGAGACCCAGTACTTC. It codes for CASSLGVAGRQETQYF.

The CDR3 protein is CASTTTGAGEKLFF. CDR3 DNA: TGTGCCAGTACTACGACAGGGGCAGGTGAAAAACTGTTTTTT. The chain is built from TRBV19 and TRBJ1-4; 8 positions match TRBD1. Germline V gives CDR1 LNHDA, CDR2 SQIVND (reference sequence). This CDR3 has 14 residues. Unmatched junction bases numbered 8, after V lost 7 bases and J lost 7 bases.

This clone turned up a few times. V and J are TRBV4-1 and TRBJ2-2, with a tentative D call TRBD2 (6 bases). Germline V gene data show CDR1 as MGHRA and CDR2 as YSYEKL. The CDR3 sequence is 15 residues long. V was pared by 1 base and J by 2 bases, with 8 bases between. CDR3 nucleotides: TGCGCCAGCAGCCAAGTTAGCGGAAACACCGGGGAGCTGTTTTTT. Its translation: CASSQVSGNTGELFF.

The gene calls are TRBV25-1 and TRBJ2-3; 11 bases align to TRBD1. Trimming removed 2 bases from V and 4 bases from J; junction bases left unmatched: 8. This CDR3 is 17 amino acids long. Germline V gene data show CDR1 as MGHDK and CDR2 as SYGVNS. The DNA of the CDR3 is TGTGCCAGCAGTGAAGATTATGGACAGGGGGCTTCAGATACGCAGTATTTT. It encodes CASSEDYGQGASDTQYF.

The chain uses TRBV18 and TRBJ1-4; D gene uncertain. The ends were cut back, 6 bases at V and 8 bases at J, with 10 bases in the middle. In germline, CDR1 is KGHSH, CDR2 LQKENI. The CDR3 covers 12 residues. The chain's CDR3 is CASSPEGEKLFF. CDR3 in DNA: TGTGCCAGCTCGCCCGAGGGAGAAAAACTGTTTTTT. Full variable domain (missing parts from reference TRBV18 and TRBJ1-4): NAGVMQNPRHLVRRRGQEARLRCSPMKGHSHVYWYRQLPEEGLKFMVYLQKENIIDESGMPKERFSAEFPKEGPSILRIQQVVRGDSAAYFCASSPEGEKLFFGSGTQLSVL.

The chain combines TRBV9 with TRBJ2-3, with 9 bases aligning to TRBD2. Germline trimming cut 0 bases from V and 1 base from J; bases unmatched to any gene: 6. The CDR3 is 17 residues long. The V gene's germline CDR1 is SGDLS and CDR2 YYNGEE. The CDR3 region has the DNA TGTGCCAGCAGCGTAGCCCCCCCTAGCGGGGGCACAGATACGCAGTATTTT. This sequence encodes CASSVAPPSGGTDTQYF.

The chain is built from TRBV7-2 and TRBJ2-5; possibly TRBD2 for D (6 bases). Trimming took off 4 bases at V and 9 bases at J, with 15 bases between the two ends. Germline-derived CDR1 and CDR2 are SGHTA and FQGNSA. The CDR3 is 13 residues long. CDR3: CASSWGLPGAQYF. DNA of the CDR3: TGTGCCAGCAGCTGGGGACTGCCGGGGGCCCAGTACTTC.

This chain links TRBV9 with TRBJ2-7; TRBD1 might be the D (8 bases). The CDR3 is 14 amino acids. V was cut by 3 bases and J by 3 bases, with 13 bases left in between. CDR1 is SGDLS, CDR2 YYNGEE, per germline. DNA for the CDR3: TGTGCCAGCAGCGGCTACAGGGGGGGCTACGAGCAGTACTTC. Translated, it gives CASSGYRGGYEQYF.

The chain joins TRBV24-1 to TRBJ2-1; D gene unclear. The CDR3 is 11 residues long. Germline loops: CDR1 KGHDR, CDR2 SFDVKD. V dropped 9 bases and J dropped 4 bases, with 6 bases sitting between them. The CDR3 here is CATGGYNEQFF. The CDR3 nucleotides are TGTGCCACCGGCGGTTACAATGAGCAGTTCTTC.

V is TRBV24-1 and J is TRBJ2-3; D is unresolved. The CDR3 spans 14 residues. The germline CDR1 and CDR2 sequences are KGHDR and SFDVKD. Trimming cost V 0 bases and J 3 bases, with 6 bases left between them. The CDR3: CATSDLVRTDTQYF. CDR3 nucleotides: TGTGCCACCAGTGATTTGGTCCGGACAGATACGCAGTATTTT.

The CDR3 bases are TGTGCCAGCAGCATCTACAGGGGAGCGGAAGCTTTCTTT. Translated, it gives CASSIYRGAEAFF. The chain combines TRBV11-2 with TRBJ1-1; TRBD1 aligns across 7 bases. The V gene's germline CDR1 is SGHAT and CDR2 FQNNGV. The CDR3 is made up of 13 amino acids. V shed 5 bases and J 8 bases; nucleotides not matched to a gene: 8.

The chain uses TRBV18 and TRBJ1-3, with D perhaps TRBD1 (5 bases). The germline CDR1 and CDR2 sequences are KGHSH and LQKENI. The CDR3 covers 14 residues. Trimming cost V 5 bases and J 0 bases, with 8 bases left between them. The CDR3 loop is CASSGGISGNTIYF. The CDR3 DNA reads TGTGCCAGCTCAGGGGGGATCTCTGGAAACACCATATATTTT.

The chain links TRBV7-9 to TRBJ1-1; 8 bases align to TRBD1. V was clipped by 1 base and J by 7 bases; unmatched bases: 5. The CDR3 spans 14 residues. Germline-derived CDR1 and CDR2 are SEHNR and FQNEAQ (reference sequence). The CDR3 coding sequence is TGTGCCAGCAGCTTAGGTCAGGGGGCAGATGAAGCTTTCTTT. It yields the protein CASSLGQGADEAFF.

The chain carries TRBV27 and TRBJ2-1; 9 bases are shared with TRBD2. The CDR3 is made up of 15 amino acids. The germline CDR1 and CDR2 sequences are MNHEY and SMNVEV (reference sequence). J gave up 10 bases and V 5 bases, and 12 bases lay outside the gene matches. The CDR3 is CASSMRLAALREQFF. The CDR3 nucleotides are TGTGCCAGCAGTATGAGACTAGCGGCTCTCAGAGAGCAGTTCTTC.

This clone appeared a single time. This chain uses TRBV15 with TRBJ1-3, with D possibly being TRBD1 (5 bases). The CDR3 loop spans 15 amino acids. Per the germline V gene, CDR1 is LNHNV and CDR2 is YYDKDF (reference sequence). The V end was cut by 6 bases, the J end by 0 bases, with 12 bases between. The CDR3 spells CATSIDSFSGNTIYF. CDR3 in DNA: TGTGCCACCAGTATTGACAGTTTCTCTGGAAACACCATATATTTT.

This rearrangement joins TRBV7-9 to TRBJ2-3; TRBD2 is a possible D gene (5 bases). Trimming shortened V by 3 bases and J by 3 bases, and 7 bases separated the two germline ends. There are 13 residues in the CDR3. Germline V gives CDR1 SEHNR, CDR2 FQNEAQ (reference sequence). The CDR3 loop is CASSLEETDTQYF. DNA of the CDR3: TGTGCCAGCAGCTTGGAGGAGACAGATACGCAGTATTTT.

The CDR3 protein is CASSPTGTAINSPLHF. For the CDR3, the DNA is TGTGCCAGCAGTCCGACCGGGACAGCAATTAATTCACCCCTCCACTTT. The rearrangement uses TRBV27 and TRBJ1-6; 7 nucleotides line up with TRBD1. The germline V gene encodes CDR1 MNHEY and CDR2 SMNVEV (reference sequence). J gave up 6 bases and V 5 bases, and 10 bases lay outside the gene matches. There are 16 residues in the CDR3.

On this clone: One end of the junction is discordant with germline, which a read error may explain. CDR3 DNA: TGTGCCAGCAGCGTGTTTGGGGAGGCACACTACGGGCAGTACTTC. Protein: CASSVFGEAHYGQYF. The chain links TRBV9 to TRBJ2-7; possibly TRBD2 for D (6 bases). The length of the CDR3 is 15 residues. The germline V gene encodes CDR1 SGDLS and CDR2 YYNGEE.

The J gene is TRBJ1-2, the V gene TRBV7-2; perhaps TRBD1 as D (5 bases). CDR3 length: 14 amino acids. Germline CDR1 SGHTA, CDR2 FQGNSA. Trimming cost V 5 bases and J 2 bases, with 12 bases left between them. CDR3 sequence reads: CASSPTRGNYGYTF. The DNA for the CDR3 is TGTGCCAGCAGCCCCACCCGGGGGAACTATGGCTACACCTTC.